A single TCR beta chain is shown here with its context. This sample is drawn from a study of Ad26.COV2.S vaccination and SARS-CoV-2 variants. Noted treatment: over 15 received Ad26.COV2.S at low or high dose, single or two shots; five or six received placebo; per-sample allocation not given. Samples analyzed were those drawn on day 63 after the first vaccine or placebo injection. It was an adult aged 18-55 years in Boston who was the donor. Germline V CDR1 and CDR2: SGHAT, FQNNGV. V gave up 0 bases and J gave up 2 bases, with 17 bases separating them. This CDR3 spans 18 amino acids. The method was immunoSEQ multiplex PCR; TCRdb's version includes in-frame clones alone and lacks a portion of them. This repertoire shows around 300,000 clones, under 90% found once; its top ten account for around 5.5%.

Material: peripheral blood, obtained in a trial of Ad26.COV2.S vaccine versus placebo. The clonotype was recovered from a person between 18 and 65 years old who received the Ad26.COV2.S COVID-19 vaccine or a placebo. The V and J genes are TRBV11-2 and TRBJ2-1, with unresolved D. The CDR3 DNA reads TGTGCCAGCAGCTTAGATCCCCCACAGAGTAAGGCCTACAATGAGCAGTTCTTC. It yields the protein CASSLDPPQSKAYNEQFF.